Below, one T cell receptor (beta chain) is given with its context. The antigen is unknown. What was sequenced were expressed TCRB transcripts, since all of the isolated RNA had been reverse transcribed. Sequencing used immunoSEQ multiplex PCR; TCRdb keeps in-frame clones, though not all of them. The sample includes 40,000 to 45,000 clones, around 50% seen only once; the top ten take roughly 2%. This record comes from a study of beta chain features in type 1 diabetes. Study-wide results and limits: In comparison with healthy donors, patients had naive, central memory and Treg TCRB repertoires that appeared more similar. People with Type 1 diabetes carried modestly yet significantly shorter TCRB CDR3s in all four CD4+ subsets. VDJ junctions from patients with type 1 diabetes contained fewer insertions and more deletions.

V gave up 2 bases and J gave up 4 bases, with 6 bases separating them. The V gene's germline CDR1 is SEHNR and CDR2 FQNEAQ (reference sequence). The CDR3 runs to 12 residues. Sequenced input: Tregs from blood. J is TRBJ2-7 and V is TRBV7-9; D gene ambiguous. This sequence was found in a woman between 18 and 29 years old in good health. CDR3 in DNA: TGTGCCAGCAGCTTACCGAGTTACGAGCAGTACTTC. It translates to CASSLPSYEQYF.